The 2 T cell receptor beta chains below all came from one sample that was sequenced in a study of cytomegalovirus exposure and HLA in healthy donors. It was with 60 Vbeta and 13 Jbeta primers that the PCR ran. Using immunoSEQ multiplex PCR, the repertoire was profiled, and TCRdb retains in-frame clones only, with some absent. The data hold some 150,000 clones, with around 77% observed a single time. Sequenced input: PBMCs. The receptors were sampled from a woman between 50 and 59 years old in good health and CMV-seronegative.

V usage is TRBV2 and J usage is TRBJ2-3, with a tentative D call TRBD2 (5 bases). The CDR3 is 15 amino acids. Germline V gene sequence: CDR1 SNHLY, CDR2 FYNNEI. Deletions cut 6 bases from V and 2 bases from J, with 15 bases between. The CDR3 is CASRPLASNTDTQYF. The DNA for the CDR3 is TGTGCCAGCAGACCTCTAGCTTCTAACACAGATACGCAGTATTTT. Drawing the rest from reference TRBV2 and TRBJ2-3, the complete variable domain is EPEVTQTPSHQVTQMGQEVILRCVPISNHLYFYWYRQILGQKVEFLVSFYNNEISEKSEIFDDQFSVERPDGSNFTLKIRSTKLEDSAMYFCASRPLASNTDTQYFGPGTRLTVL.

This clone occurred once. The gene calls are TRBV4-1 and TRBJ2-5; TRBD2 aligns across 7 bases. CDR1 is MGHRA and CDR2 is YSYEKL in the germline V gene. Trimming at V came to 1 base and at J to 4 bases, leaving 3 bases not matched to a gene. This CDR3 contains 14 residues. The CDR3 sequence is CASSQAGGVETQYF. In nucleotides, the CDR3 is TGCGCCAGCAGCCAAGCGGGGGGAGTAGAGACCCAGTACTTC.